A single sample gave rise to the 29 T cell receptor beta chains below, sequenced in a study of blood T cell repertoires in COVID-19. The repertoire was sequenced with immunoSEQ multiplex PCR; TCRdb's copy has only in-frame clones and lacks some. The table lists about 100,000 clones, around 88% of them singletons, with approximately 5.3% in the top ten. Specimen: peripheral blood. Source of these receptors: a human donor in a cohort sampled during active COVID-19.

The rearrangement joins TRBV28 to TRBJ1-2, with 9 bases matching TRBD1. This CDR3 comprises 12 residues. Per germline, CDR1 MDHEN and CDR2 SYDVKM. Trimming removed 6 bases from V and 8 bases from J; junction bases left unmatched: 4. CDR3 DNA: TGTGCCAGCAGGAAGACAGGGGGAGGCTACACCTTC. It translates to CASRKTGGGYTF.

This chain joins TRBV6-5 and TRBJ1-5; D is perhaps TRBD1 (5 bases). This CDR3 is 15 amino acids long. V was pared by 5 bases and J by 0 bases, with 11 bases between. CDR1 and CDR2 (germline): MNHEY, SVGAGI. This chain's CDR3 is CASSMQGFSNQPQHF. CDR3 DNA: TGTGCCAGCAGTATGCAGGGATTTAGCAATCAGCCCCAGCATTTT.

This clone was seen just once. In DNA form, the CDR3 reads TGTGCCATCAGAAAGACAGGGGTCTCCTACGAGCAGTACTTC. This translates into CAIRKTGVSYEQYF. This chain links TRBV10-3 with TRBJ2-7, with 8 bases identical to TRBD1. V was pared by 6 bases and J by 0 bases, with 4 bases of the junction left unmatched. CDR3 length equals 14 residues. Germline assignment: CDR1 ENHRY and CDR2 SYGVKD.

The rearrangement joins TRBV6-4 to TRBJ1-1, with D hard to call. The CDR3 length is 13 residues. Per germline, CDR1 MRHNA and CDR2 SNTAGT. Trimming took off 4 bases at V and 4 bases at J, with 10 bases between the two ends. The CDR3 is CASSGNYGTEAFF. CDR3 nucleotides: TGTGCCAGCAGTGGCAACTATGGCACTGAAGCTTTCTTT.

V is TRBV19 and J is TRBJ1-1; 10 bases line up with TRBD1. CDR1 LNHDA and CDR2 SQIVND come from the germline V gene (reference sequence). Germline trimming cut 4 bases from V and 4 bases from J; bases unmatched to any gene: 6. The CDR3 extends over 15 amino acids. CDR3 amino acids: CASSRQGAVSTEAFF. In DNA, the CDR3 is TGTGCCAGTAGTAGACAGGGGGCGGTTAGCACTGAAGCTTTCTTT.

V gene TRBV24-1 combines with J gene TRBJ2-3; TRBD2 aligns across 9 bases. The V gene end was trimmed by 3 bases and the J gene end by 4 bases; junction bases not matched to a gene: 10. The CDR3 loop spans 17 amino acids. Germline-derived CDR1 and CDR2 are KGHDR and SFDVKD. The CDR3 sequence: CATSDTGLAHSADTQYF. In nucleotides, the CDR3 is TGTGCCACCAGTGATACGGGACTAGCACATAGCGCAGATACGCAGTATTTT.

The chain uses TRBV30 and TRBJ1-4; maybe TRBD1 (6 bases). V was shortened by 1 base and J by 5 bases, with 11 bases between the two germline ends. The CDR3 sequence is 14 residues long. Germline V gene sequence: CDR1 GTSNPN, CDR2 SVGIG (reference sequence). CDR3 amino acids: CAWSGGPSNEKLFF. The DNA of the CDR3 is TGTGCCTGGAGTGGGGGGCCAAGCAATGAAAAACTGTTTTTT.

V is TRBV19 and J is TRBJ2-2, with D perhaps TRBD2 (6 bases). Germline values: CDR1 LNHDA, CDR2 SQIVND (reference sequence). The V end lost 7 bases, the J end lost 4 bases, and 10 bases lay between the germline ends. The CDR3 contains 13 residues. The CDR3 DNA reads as TGTGCCAGTACCCGACTAGTCACCGGGGAGCTGTTTTTT. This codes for CASTRLVTGELFF.

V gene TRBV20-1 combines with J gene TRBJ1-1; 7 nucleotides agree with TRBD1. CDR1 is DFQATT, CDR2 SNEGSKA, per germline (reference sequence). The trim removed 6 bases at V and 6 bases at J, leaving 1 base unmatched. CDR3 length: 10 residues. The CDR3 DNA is TGCAGTGCGACAGGGTCTGAAGCTTTCTTT. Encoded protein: CSATGSEAFF.

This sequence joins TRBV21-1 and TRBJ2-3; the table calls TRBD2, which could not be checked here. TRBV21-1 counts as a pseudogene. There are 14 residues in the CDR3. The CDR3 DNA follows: TGTGCCAGCTTCGGGGCGGGAGACAGAGATACGCAGTATTTT. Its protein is CASFGAGDRDTQYF.

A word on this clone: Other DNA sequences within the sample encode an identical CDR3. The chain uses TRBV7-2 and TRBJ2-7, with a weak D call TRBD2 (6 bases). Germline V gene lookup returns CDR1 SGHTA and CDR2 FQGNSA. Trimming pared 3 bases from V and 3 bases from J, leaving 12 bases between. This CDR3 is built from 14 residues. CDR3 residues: CASSFGTANYEQYF. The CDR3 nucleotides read TGTGCCAGCAGCTTCGGGACTGCCAACTACGAGCAGTACTTC.

CDR3 nucleotide sequence: TGCGCCAGCAGCCCAGGGTTGACTGAAGCTTTCTTT. Protein sequence: CASSPGLTEAFF. The chain links TRBV5-1 to TRBJ1-1; D may be TRBD1 (5 bases). V was pared by 4 bases and J by 5 bases, with 9 bases between. The CDR3 contains 12 residues. The V gene's germline CDR1 is SGHRS and CDR2 YFSETQ.

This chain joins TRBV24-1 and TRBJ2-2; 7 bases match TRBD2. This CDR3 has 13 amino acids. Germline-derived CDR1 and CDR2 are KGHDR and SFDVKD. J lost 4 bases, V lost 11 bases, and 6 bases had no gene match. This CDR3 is CAIAGDLTGELFF. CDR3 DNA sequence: TGTGCCATTGCGGGGGACCTCACCGGGGAGCTGTTTTTT.

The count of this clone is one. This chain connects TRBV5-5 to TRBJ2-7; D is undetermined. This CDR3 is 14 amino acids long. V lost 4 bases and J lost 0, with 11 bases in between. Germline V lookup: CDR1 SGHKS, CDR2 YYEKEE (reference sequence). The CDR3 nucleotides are TGTGCCAGCAGCCCACTTTCCGCCTCCTACGAGCAGTACTTC. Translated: CASSPLSASYEQYF.

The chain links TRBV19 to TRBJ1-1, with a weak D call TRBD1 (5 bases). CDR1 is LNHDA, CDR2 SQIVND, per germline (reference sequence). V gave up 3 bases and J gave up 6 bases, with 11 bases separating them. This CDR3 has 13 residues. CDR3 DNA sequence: TGTGCCAGTAGTATTGTCAGGGAGGCTGAAGCTTTCTTT. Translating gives CASSIVREAEAFF.

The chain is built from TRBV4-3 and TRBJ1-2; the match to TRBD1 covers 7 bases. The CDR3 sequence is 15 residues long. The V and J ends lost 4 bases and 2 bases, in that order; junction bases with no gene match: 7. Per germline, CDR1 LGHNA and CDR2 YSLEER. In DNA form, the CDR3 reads TGCGCCAGCAGCCGAACTCGGACAGGAAACTATGGCTACACCTTC. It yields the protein CASSRTRTGNYGYTF.

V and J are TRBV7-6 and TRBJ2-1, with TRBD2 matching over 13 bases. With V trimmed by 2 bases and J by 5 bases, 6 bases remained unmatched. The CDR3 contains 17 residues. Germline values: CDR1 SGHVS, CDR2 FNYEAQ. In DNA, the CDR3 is TGTGCCAGCAGCTTAACGCTGGGACTAGCGGGAAACAATGAGCAGTTCTTC. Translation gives CASSLTLGLAGNNEQFF. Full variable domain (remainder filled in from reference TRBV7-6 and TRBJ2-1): GAGVSQSPRYKVTKRGQDVALRCDPISGHVSLYWYRQALGQGPEFLTYFNYEAQQDKSGLPNDRFSAERPEGSISTLTIQRTEQRDSAMYRCASSLTLGLAGNNEQFFGPGTRLTVL.

CDR3 sequence reads: CASSSGTYEQYF. The DNA for the CDR3 is TGTGCCAGCAGCTCGGGGACCTACGAGCAGTACTTC. V gene TRBV5-6 combines with J gene TRBJ2-7; possibly TRBD2 for D (5 bases). CDR1 is SGHDT and CDR2 is YYEEEE in the germline V gene. V gave up 3 bases and J gave up 2 bases, with 6 bases separating them. The CDR3 consists of 12 residues.

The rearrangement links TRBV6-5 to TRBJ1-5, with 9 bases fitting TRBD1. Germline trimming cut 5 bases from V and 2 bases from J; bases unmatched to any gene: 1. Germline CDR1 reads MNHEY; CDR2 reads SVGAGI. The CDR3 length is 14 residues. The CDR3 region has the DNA TGTGCCAGCAGTACAGGGGGCGGCAATCAGCCCCAGCATTTT. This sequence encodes CASSTGGGNQPQHF.

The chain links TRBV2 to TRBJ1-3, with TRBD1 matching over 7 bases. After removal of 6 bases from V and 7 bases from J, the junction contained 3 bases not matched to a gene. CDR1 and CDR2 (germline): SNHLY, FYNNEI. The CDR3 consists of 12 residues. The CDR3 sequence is CASRRQGNTIYF. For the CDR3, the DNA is TGTGCCAGCAGACGACAGGGTAACACCATATATTTT.

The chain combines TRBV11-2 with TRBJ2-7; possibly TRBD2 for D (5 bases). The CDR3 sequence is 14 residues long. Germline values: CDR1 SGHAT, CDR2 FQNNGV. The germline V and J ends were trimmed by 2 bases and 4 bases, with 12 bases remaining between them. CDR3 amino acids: CASSLSPSFYEQYF. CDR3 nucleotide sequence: TGTGCCAGCAGCTTATCTCCTAGCTTTTACGAGCAGTACTTC.

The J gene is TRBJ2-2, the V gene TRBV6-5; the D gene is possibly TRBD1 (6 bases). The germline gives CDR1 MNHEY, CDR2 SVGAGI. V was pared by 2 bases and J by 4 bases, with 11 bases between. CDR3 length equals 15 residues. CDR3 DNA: TGTGCCAGCAGTTACCGGGACACTCTCACCGGGGAGCTGTTTTTT. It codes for CASSYRDTLTGELFF.

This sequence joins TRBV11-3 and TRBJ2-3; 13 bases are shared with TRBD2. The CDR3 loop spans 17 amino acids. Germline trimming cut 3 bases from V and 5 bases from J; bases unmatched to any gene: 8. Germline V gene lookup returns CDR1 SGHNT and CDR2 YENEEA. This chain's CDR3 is CASSLRTSGSGGDTQYF. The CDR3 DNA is TGTGCCAGCAGCTTGAGGACTAGCGGGAGTGGTGGAGATACGCAGTATTTT.

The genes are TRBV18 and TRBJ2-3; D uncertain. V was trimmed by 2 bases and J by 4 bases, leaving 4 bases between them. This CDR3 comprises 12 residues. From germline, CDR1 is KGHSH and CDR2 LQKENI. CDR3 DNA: TGTGCCAGCTCACCATTATCAGATACGCAGTATTTT. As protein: CASSPLSDTQYF.

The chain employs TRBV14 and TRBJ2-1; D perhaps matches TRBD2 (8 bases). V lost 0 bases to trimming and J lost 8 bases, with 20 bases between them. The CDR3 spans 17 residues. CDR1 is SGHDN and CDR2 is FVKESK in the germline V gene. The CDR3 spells CASSQDRGGQNIDEQFF. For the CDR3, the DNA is TGTGCCAGCAGCCAAGACCGGGGGGGACAGAATATCGATGAGCAGTTCTTC.

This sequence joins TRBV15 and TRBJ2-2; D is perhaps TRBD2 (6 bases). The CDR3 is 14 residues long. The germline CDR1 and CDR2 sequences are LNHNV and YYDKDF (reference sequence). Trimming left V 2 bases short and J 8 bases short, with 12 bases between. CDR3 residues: CATSRHESGGELFF. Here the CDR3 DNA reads TGTGCCACCAGCAGACATGAAAGCGGGGGGGAGCTGTTTTTT.

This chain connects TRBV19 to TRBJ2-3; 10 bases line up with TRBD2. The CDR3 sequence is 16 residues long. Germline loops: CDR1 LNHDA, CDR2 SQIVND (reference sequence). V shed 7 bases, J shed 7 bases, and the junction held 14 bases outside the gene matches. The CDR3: CASTKGTSVRAHTQYF. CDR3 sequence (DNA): TGTGCCAGTACGAAAGGGACTAGCGTCCGGGCCCATACGCAGTATTTT.

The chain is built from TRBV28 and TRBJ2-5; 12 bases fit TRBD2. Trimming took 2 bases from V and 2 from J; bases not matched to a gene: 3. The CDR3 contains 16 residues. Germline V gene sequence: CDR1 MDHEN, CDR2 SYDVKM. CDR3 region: CASSLQLAGGQETQYF. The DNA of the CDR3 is TGTGCCAGCAGTTTACAACTAGCGGGAGGTCAAGAGACCCAGTACTTC.

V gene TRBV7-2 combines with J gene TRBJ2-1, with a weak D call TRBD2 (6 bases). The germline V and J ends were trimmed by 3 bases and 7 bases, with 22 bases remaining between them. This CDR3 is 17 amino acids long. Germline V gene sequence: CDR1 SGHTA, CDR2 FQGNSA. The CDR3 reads CASSLGGGAGRGNEQFF. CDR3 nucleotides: TGTGCCAGCAGCTTGGGTGGGGGAGCGGGCAGAGGAAATGAGCAGTTCTTC.